The sequence of this T cell receptor (beta chain) was determined in a study of human T cells and chemical hapten exposure. This clonotype was seen ten or more times. Described time point: patch test 2, 6 weeks after DPC sensitization. Treatment defined: therapeutic diphenylcyclopropenone sensitization with weekly scalp DPC. The CDR3 contains 14 residues. Germline CDR1 and CDR2: DFQATT and SNEGSKA (reference sequence). The V gene lost 2 bases and the J gene lost 3 bases, with 14 bases spanning the gap. TCRdb independently ran MiXCR on the RACE reads; one entry per CDR3 protein. Of about 82,000 distinct CDR3 sequences in the sample, 6% to 8.5% were seen once.

The chain couples TRBV20-1 to TRBJ2-7, with a possible D match to TRBD1 (5 bases). The sample consisted of whole blood, taken in connection with sensitization to the hapten diphenylcyclopropenone (DPC). This TCR was sampled from a woman in her twenties or thirties with alopecia areata. Some clones in this sample may be carry-over from other donors' samples. The CDR3 loop is CSARYRGRDYEQYF. The CDR3 bases are TGCAGTGCTAGATATAGGGGCAGGGACTACGAGCAGTACTTC.